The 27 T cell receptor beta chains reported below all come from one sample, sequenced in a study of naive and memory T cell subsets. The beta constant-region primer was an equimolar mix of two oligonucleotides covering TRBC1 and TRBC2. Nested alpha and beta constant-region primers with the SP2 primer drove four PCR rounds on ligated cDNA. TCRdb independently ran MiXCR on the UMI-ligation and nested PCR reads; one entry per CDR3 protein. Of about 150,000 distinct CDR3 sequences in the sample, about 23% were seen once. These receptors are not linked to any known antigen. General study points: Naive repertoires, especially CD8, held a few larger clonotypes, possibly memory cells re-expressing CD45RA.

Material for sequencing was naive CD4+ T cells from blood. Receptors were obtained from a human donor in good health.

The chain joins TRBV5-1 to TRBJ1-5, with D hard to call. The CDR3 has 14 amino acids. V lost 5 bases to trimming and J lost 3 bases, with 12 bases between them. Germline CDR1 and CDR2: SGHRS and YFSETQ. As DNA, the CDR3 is TGCGCCAGCAGTCCAGGACTGATCAATCAGCCCCAGCATTTT. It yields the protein CASSPGLINQPQHF.

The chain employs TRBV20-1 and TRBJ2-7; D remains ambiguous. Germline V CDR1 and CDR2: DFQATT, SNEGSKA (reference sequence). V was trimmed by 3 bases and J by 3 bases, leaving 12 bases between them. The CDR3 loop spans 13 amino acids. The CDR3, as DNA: TGCAGTGCTAGGCGCAGGCTAAGCTACGAGCAGTACTTC. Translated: CSARRRLSYEQYF.

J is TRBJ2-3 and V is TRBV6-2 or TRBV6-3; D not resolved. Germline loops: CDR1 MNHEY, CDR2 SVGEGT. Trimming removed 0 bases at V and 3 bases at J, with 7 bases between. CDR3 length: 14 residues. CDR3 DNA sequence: TGTGCCAGCAGTTACTCAAGTACAACAGATACGCAGTATTTT. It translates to CASSYSSTTDTQYF.

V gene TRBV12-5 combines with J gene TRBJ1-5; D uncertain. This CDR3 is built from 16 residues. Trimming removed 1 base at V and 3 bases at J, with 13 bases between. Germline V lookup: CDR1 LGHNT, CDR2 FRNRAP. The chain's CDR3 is CASGLEEGPSNQPQHF. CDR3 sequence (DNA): TGTGCTAGTGGTTTGGAAGAGGGCCCCTCCAATCAGCCCCAGCATTTT.

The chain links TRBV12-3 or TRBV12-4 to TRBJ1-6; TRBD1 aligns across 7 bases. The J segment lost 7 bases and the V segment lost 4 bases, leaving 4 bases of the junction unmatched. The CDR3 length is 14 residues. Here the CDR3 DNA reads TGTGCCAGCAGTTGGGACAGATCAAATTCACCCCTCCACTTT. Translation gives CASSWDRSNSPLHF.

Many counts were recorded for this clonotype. CDR3 sequence (DNA): TGTGCCAGTAATGTGAGAATCGGGGACGGTGATCAGCCCCAGCATTTT. Amino acid sequence: CASNVRIGDGDQPQHF. The J gene is TRBJ1-5, the V gene TRBV19; possible D gene TRBD1, 5 bases. Trimming cost V 7 bases and J 5 bases, with 21 bases left between them. CDR1 is LNHDA, CDR2 SQIVND, per germline (reference sequence). CDR3 length: 16 amino acids.

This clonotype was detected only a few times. The chain's CDR3 is CASSRGGMGSEQYF. As DNA, the CDR3 is TGTGCCAGCAGCCGGGGGGGTATGGGATCCGAGCAGTACTTC. The chain employs TRBV28 and TRBJ2-7, with 8 bases fitting TRBD2. V was clipped by 6 bases and J by 6 bases; unmatched bases: 10. The CDR3 length is 14 residues. The germline V gene has CDR1 MDHEN and CDR2 SYDVKM. The full variable domain, with the rest looked up from reference TRBV28 and TRBJ2-7, is DVKVTQSSRYLVKRTGEKVFLECVQDMDHENMFWYRQDPGLGLRLIYFSYDVKMKEKGDIPEGYSVSREKKERFSLILESASTNQTSMYLCASSRGGMGSEQYFGPGTRLTVT.

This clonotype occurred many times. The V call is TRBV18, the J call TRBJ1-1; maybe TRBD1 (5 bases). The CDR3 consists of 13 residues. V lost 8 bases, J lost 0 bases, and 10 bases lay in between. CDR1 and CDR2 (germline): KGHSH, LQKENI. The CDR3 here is CASAATVNTEAFF. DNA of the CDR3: TGTGCCAGCGCCGCGACAGTGAACACTGAAGCTTTCTTT. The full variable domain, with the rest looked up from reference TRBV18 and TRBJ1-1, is NAGVMQNPRHLVRRRGQEARLRCSPMKGHSHVYWYRQLPEEGLKFMVYLQKENIIDESGMPKERFSAEFPKEGPSILRIQQVVRGDSAAYFCASAATVNTEAFFGQGTRLTVV.

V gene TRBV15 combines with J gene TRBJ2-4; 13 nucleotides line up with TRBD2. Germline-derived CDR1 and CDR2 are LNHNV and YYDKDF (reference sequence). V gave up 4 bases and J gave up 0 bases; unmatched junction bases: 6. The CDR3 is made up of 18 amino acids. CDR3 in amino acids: CATSKGLAGSLAKNIQYF. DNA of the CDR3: TGTGCCACCAGCAAGGGACTAGCGGGGAGTCTAGCCAAAAACATTCAGTACTTC.

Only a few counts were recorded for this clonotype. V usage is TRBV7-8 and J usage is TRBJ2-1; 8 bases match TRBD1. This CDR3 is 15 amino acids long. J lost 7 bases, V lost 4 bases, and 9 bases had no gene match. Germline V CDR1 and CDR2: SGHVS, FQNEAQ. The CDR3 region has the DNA TGTGCCAGCAGCTCCCGACAGGGGCAAGGGAATGAGCAGTTCTTC. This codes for CASSSRQGQGNEQFF.

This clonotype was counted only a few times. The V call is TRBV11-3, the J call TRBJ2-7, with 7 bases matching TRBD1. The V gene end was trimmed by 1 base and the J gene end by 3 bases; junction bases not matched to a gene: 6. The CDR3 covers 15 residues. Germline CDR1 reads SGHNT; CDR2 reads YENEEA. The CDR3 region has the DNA TGTGCCAGCAGCTTAGGAGGACAGGTGGACTACGAGCAGTACTTC. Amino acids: CASSLGGQVDYEQYF.

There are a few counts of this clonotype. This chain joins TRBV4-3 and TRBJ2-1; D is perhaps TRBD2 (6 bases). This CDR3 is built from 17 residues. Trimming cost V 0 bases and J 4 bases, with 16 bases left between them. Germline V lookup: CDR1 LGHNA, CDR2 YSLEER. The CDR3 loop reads CASSQDSRGGYYNEQFF. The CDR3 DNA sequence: TGCGCCAGCAGCCAAGATTCTCGGGGAGGCTATTACAATGAGCAGTTCTTC.

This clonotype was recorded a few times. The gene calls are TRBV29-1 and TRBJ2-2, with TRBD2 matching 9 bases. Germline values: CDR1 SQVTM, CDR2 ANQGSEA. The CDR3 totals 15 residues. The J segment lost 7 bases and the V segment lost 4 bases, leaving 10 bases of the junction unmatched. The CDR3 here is CSVAHLAGAIGELFF. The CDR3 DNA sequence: TGCAGCGTTGCACATTTAGCGGGAGCCATCGGGGAGCTGTTTTTT.

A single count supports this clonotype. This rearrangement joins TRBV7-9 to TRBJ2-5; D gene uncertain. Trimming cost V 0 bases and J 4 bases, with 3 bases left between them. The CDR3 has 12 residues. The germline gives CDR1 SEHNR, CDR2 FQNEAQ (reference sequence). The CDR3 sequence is CASSLAVETQYF. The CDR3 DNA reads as TGTGCCAGCAGCTTAGCGGTAGAGACCCAGTACTTC.

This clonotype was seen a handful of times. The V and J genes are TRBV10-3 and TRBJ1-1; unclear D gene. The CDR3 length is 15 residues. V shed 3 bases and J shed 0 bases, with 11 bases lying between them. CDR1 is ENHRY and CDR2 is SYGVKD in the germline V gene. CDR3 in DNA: TGTGCCATCAGTGAACCTACAGCTTTGAACACTGAAGCTTTCTTT. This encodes CAISEPTALNTEAFF.

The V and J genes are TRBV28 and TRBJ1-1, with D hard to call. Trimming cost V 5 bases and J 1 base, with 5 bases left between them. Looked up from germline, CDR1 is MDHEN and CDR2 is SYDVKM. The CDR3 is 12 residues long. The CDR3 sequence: CASSLTNTEAFF. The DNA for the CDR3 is TGTGCCAGCAGTCTAACGAACACTGAAGCTTTCTTT.

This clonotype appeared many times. CDR3 nucleotide sequence: TGCAGTGCTAGCGGACTAGATGGTGATGAGCAGTTCTTC. It codes for CSASGLDGDEQFF. This chain joins TRBV20-1 and TRBJ2-1; 7 nucleotides line up with TRBD2. Unmatched junction bases numbered 7, after V lost 3 bases and J lost 8 bases. This CDR3 has 13 residues. Germline V gives CDR1 DFQATT, CDR2 SNEGSKA (reference sequence).

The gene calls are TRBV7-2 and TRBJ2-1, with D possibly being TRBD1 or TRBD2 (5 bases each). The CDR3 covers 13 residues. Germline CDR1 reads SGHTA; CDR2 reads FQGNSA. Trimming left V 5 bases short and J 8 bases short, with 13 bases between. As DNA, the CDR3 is TGTGCCAGCAGCCAGGGACGCAGGGATGAGCAGTTCTTC. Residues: CASSQGRRDEQFF.

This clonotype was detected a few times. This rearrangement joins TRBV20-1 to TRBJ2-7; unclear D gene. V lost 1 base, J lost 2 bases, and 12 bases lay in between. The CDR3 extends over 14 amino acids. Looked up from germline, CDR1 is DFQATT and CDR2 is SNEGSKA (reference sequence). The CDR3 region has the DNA TGCAGTGCTAGAGGATCGGCAGGCCCCTACGAGCAGTACTTC. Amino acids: CSARGSAGPYEQYF.

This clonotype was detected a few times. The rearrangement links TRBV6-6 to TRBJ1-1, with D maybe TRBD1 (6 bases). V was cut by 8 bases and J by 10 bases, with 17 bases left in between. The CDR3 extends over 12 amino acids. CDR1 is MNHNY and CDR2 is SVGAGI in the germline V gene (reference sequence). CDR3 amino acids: CASRGGGGRAFF. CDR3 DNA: TGTGCCAGCCGGGGCGGAGGGGGTCGAGCTTTCTTT.

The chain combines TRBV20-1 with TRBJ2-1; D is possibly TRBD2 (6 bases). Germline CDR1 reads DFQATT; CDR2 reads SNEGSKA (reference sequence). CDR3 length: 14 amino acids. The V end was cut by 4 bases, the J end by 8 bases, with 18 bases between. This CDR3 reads CSANGRWVSYEQFF. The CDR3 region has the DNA TGCAGTGCTAATGGGAGGTGGGTTTCCTATGAGCAGTTCTTC.

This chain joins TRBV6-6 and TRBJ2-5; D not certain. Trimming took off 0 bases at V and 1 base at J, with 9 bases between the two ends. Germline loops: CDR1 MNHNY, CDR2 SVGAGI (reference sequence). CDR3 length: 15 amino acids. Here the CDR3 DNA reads TGTGCCAGCAGTTACTCGGCACTGTTCCAAGAGACCCAGTACTTC. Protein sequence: CASSYSALFQETQYF.

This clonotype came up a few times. The CDR3 loop reads CASSQASYNEQFF. CDR3 nucleotides: TGCGCCAGCAGCCAAGCCTCCTACAATGAGCAGTTCTTC. V and J are TRBV4-3 and TRBJ2-1; D is unresolved. The CDR3 covers 13 residues. V shed 1 base and J shed 0 bases, with 1 base lying between them. CDR1 and CDR2 (germline): LGHNA, YSLEER.

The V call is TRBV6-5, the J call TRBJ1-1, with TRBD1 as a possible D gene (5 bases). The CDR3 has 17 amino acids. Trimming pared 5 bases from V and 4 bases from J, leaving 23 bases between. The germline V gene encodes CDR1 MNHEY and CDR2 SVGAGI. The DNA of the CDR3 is TGTGCCAGCAGTCACACTCGAGTTTTCGGGGCTGGCACTGAAGCTTTCTTT. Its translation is CASSHTRVFGAGTEAFF.

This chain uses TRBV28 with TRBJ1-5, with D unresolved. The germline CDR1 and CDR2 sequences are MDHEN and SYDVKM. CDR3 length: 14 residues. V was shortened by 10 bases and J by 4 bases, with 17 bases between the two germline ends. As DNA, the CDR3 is TGTGCCACCGGAGACCTCTTTACAAATCAGCCCCAGCATTTT. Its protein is CATGDLFTNQPQHF.

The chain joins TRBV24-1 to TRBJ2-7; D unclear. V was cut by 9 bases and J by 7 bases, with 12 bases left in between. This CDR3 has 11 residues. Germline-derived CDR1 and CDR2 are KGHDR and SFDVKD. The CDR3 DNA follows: TGTGCCACCCAATCTTTTTGGGAGCAGTACTTC. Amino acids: CATQSFWEQYF.

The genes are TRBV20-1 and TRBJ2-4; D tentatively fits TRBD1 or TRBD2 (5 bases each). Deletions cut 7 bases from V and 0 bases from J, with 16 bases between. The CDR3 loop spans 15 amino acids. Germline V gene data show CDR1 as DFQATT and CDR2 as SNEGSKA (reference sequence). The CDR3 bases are TGCAGTGTCCTTAGCTGGGGGAGAGCCAAAAACATTCAGTACTTC. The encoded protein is CSVLSWGRAKNIQYF.